These 25 T cell receptor beta chains originate from one sample sequenced in a study of blood T cell repertoires in COVID-19. Assay used: immunoSEQ multiplex PCR; TCRdb lists only in-frame clones, some missing. This sample has approximately 90,000 clones; 89% occur once, and the top ten carry more than 4.5%. The sample was peripheral blood. The receptor source for this set is a man in his fifties or sixties with COVID-19, enrolled during active disease.

The CDR3: CASSLSGSHYEQFF. CDR3 DNA: TGTGCCAGCAGCTTAAGCGGGAGTCACTATGAGCAGTTCTTC. The chain carries TRBV7-7 and TRBJ2-1; 8 nucleotides match TRBD2. V lost 2 bases and J lost 8; bases outside the gene matches: 5. CDR3 length: 14 residues. Germline V CDR1 and CDR2: SSHAT, FNYEAQ (reference sequence). The full variable domain, rest sourced from reference TRBV7-7 and TRBJ2-1, is GAGVSQSPRYKVTKRGQDVTLRCDPISSHATLYWYQQALGQGPEFLTYFNYEAQPDKSGLPSDRFSAERPEGSISTLTIQRTEQRDSAMYRCASSLSGSHYEQFFGPGTRLTVL.

The V and J genes are TRBV3-1 (or the pseudogene TRBV3-2) and TRBJ1-1; TRBD1 is a possible D gene (6 bases). Per the germline V gene, CDR1 is LGHDT and CDR2 is YNNKEL (reference sequence). Trimming took 5 bases from V and 5 from J, leaving 15 bases between them. The length of the CDR3 is 14 residues. This CDR3 reads CASSFHRESTEAFF. The CDR3 nucleotides are TGTGCCAGCAGCTTCCACAGGGAGTCGACTGAAGCTTTCTTT.

The V and J genes are TRBV28 and TRBJ1-1, with 9 bases lining up with TRBD1. The germline gives CDR1 MDHEN, CDR2 SYDVKM. This CDR3 contains 17 residues. The V and J ends lost 5 bases and 0 bases, in that order; junction bases with no gene match: 10. The CDR3 bases are TGTGCCAGCAGTCTATCTGACAGGGGGGGTATGAACACTGAAGCTTTCTTT. Translating it yields CASSLSDRGGMNTEAFF.

This clone showed up just once. The chain uses TRBV25-1 and TRBJ1-1; TRBD1 matches 7 bases. The CDR3 has 13 residues. V was pared by 6 bases and J by 5 bases, with 6 bases of the junction left unmatched. CDR1 and CDR2 (germline): MGHDK, SYGVNS. In nucleotides, the CDR3 is TGTGCCAGCAGCCGGGACAGTTCTACTGAAGCTTTCTTT. Its translation is CASSRDSSTEAFF.

The V gene is TRBV7-3, the J gene TRBJ2-1; D remains unclear. The V end was cut by 2 bases, the J end by 0 bases, with 11 bases between. The germline gives CDR1 SGHTA, CDR2 FQGTGA. This CDR3 region has 16 residues. CDR3 sequence: CASSLSSGDSYNEQFF. CDR3 coding DNA: TGTGCCAGCAGCTTATCTTCCGGAGACTCCTACAATGAGCAGTTCTTC. The full variable domain, with the rest looked up from reference TRBV7-3 and TRBJ2-1, is GAGVSQTPSNKVTEKGKYVELRCDPISGHTALYWYRQSLGQGPEFLIYFQGTGAADDSGLPNDRFFAVRPEGSVSTLKIQRTERGDSAVYLCASSLSSGDSYNEQFFGPGTRLTVL.

CDR3 protein: CASSLTGGLAYEQYF. CDR3 coding DNA: TGTGCCAGCAGCTTAACGGGGGGGCTTGCCTACGAGCAGTACTTC. The chain employs TRBV7-3 and TRBJ2-7, with D tentatively TRBD2 (7 bases). The CDR3 is 15 amino acids. V gave up 0 bases and J gave up 2 bases, with 11 bases separating them. CDR1 is SGHTA and CDR2 is FQGTGA in the germline V gene.

This chain links TRBV6-6 with TRBJ1-5; D not certain. The V end was cut by 0 bases, the J end by 4 bases, with 7 bases between. CDR1 is MNHNY and CDR2 is SVGAGI in the germline V gene (reference sequence). There are 14 residues in the CDR3. This chain's CDR3 is CASSYSSRNQPQHF. In DNA, the CDR3 is TGTGCCAGCAGTTACTCATCCAGGAATCAGCCCCAGCATTTT.

This clone has a handful of counts. The chain combines TRBV19 with TRBJ1-2; TRBD1 matches 7 bases. Germline lookup yields CDR1 LNHDA and CDR2 SQIVND (reference sequence). With V trimmed by 4 bases and J by 4 bases, 9 bases remained unmatched. There are 15 residues in the CDR3. The DNA for the CDR3 is TGTGCCAGTAGTACCGATACAGGGGCCTTCTATGGCTACACCTTC. Its protein product is CASSTDTGAFYGYTF.

The rearrangement uses TRBV6-5 and TRBJ1-6, with a tentative D call TRBD1 (6 bases). This CDR3 comprises 14 residues. The germline V gene has CDR1 MNHEY and CDR2 SVGAGI. The V gene lost 5 bases and the J gene lost 7 bases, with 12 bases spanning the gap. The CDR3 bases are TGTGCCAGCAGTAGGGACATTGGGAATTCACCCCTCCACTTT. Its protein is CASSRDIGNSPLHF.

This chain joins TRBV5-1 and TRBJ1-4, with a possible D match to TRBD1 (6 bases). The CDR3 extends over 14 amino acids. V lost 4 bases to trimming and J lost 0 bases, with 7 bases between them. CDR1 is SGHRS, CDR2 YFSETQ, per germline. CDR3 amino acids: CASSRTATNEKLFF. CDR3 DNA sequence: TGCGCCAGCAGCCGGACAGCAACTAATGAAAAACTGTTTTTT. Full variable domain (rest looked up from reference TRBV5-1 and TRBJ1-4): KAGVTQTPRYLIKTRGQQVTLSCSPISGHRSVSWYQQTPGQGLQFLFEYFSETQRNKGNFPGRFSGRQFSNSRSEMNVSTLELGDSALYLCASSRTATNEKLFFGSGTQLSVL.

The chain links TRBV7-9 to TRBJ2-7, with 9 bases lining up with TRBD2. Looked up from germline, CDR1 is SEHNR and CDR2 is FQNEAQ (reference sequence). This CDR3 comprises 18 residues. V trimming: 1 base; J trimming: 1 base; junction bases outside the gene matches: 11. The CDR3 nucleotides read TGTGCCAGCAGCTTAGTCAGCGGTCGACTAGCGGTTTCCTACGAGCAGTACTTC. This encodes CASSLVSGRLAVSYEQYF.

The CDR3 sequence is CATSDSGTGFTEAFF. CDR3 nucleotides: TGTGCCACCAGTGATTCAGGGACAGGATTCACTGAAGCTTTCTTT. The J gene is TRBJ1-1, the V gene TRBV24-1, with 8 bases matching TRBD1. The CDR3 has 15 amino acids. The germline V gene has CDR1 KGHDR and CDR2 SFDVKD. Trimming took 2 bases from V and 4 from J; bases not matched to a gene: 5.

The V and J genes are TRBV7-9 and TRBJ1-1, with TRBD1 matching over 7 bases. The germline V gene encodes CDR1 SEHNR and CDR2 FQNEAQ (reference sequence). The CDR3 spans 13 residues. V lost 5 bases, J lost 10 bases, and 10 bases stayed unmatched. The CDR3 region has the DNA TGTGCCAGCAGCCCTAGACAGGGCGACGGAGCTTTCTTT. Its protein product is CASSPRQGDGAFF.

V usage is TRBV6-5 and J usage is TRBJ1-2, with D perhaps TRBD1 (6 bases). V was shortened by 5 bases and J by 5 bases, with 15 bases between the two germline ends. The CDR3 totals 14 residues. Germline assignment: CDR1 MNHEY and CDR2 SVGAGI. CDR3 in amino acids: CASSNGQYRYGYTF. The DNA for the CDR3 is TGTGCCAGCAGTAACGGACAGTACCGGTATGGCTACACCTTC.

The chain recombines TRBV11-3 with TRBJ2-1, with 9 bases aligning to TRBD2. Trimming cost V 6 bases and J 4 bases; bases outside gene matches: 7. CDR3 length: 15 residues. Germline CDR1 reads SGHNT; CDR2 reads YENEEA. The CDR3 region is CASSGGAGGYNEQFF. CDR3 nucleotide sequence: TGTGCCAGCAGTGGGGGAGCGGGGGGATACAATGAGCAGTTCTTC.

This chain connects TRBV4-3 to TRBJ1-2; D not certain. The germline V and J ends were trimmed by 1 base and 8 bases, with 11 bases remaining between them. The CDR3 is 13 amino acids. CDR1 and CDR2 (germline): LGHNA, YSLEER. CDR3 sequence: CASSQGEGNGYTF. CDR3 nucleotide sequence: TGCGCCAGCAGCCAAGGAGAGGGCAACGGCTACACCTTC.

The chain couples TRBV30 to TRBJ2-7; 7 nucleotides match TRBD2. The CDR3 extends over 13 amino acids. Germline assignment: CDR1 GTSNPN and CDR2 SVGIG (reference sequence). Unmatched junction bases numbered 9, after V lost 4 bases and J lost 6 bases. The CDR3 DNA reads TGTGCCTGGACGAGGGAGGGTAGGGGCGAGCAGTACTTC. It codes for CAWTREGRGEQYF.

The V gene is TRBV4-2, the J gene TRBJ2-5, with unresolved D. Trimming removed 1 base at V and 4 bases at J, with 7 bases between. CDR3 length equals 13 residues. Germline V gene lookup returns CDR1 LGHNA and CDR2 YNFKEQ. CDR3 in DNA: TGTGCCAGCAGCCAAGTACGAGGAGAGACCCAGTACTTC. Protein product: CASSQVRGETQYF.

The chain uses TRBV7-9 and TRBJ2-1; TRBD2 might be the D (5 bases). Germline CDR1 reads SEHNR; CDR2 reads FQNEAQ (reference sequence). Between the trimmed V and J ends, which lost 6 bases and 8 bases, there was a span of 17 bases. There are 14 residues in the CDR3. CDR3 in amino acids: CASRPSTGSDEQFF. The CDR3 coding sequence is TGTGCCAGCAGACCCTCTACGGGGTCGGATGAGCAGTTCTTC.

This clone appeared a few times. The rearrangement links TRBV7-7 to TRBJ2-1; 8 nucleotides match TRBD2. This CDR3 has 16 amino acids. Trimming cost V 1 base and J 6 bases; bases outside gene matches: 8. In germline, CDR1 is SSHAT, CDR2 FNYEAQ (reference sequence). The CDR3 is CASSLDGSGTINEQFF. As DNA, the CDR3 is TGTGCCAGCAGCTTAGACGGTAGCGGGACCATCAATGAGCAGTTCTTC.

The chain combines TRBV10-2 with TRBJ2-2, with 16 nucleotides matching TRBD2. There are 17 residues in the CDR3. Unmatched junction bases numbered 4, after V lost 6 bases and J lost 3 bases. CDR1 is WSHSY and CDR2 is SAAADI in the germline V gene. The CDR3 sequence: CASRGLAGGPDTGELFF. CDR3 DNA sequence: TGCGCCAGCAGGGGACTAGCGGGAGGGCCCGACACCGGGGAGCTGTTTTTT.

J is TRBJ1-5 and V is TRBV3-1 (or the pseudogene TRBV3-2), with a possible D match to TRBD1 (5 bases). The CDR3 is 14 residues long. V was shortened by 0 bases and J by 5 bases, with 8 bases between the two germline ends. From germline, CDR1 is LGHDT and CDR2 YNNKEL (reference sequence). The CDR3 bases are TGTGCCAGCAGCCAAGAGGCGGGGGATCAGCCCCAGCATTTT. It encodes CASSQEAGDQPQHF.

In this sample, this clone turned up once. The chain has TRBV30 and TRBJ1-3; D remains unclear. The CDR3 contains 16 residues. V lost 2 bases, J lost 1 base, and 15 bases lay in between. Germline CDR1 and CDR2: GTSNPN and SVGIG (reference sequence). The DNA for the CDR3 is TGTGCCTGGAGTTTTCCGGGTCCTGAATCTGGAAACACCATATATTTT. Translating it yields CAWSFPGPESGNTIYF.

The V call is TRBV10-1, the J call TRBJ2-7; 8 bases are a match to TRBD1. The V segment lost 3 bases and the J segment 3 bases; nucleotides outside the gene matches: 1. There are 13 residues in the CDR3. From germline, CDR1 is WNHNN and CDR2 SYGVQD (reference sequence). This CDR3 is CASSEGQGYEQYF. As DNA, the CDR3 is TGCGCCAGCAGTGAAGGACAGGGCTACGAGCAGTACTTC.

The J gene is TRBJ2-3, the V gene TRBV10-1; no reliable D call. V was cut by 11 bases and J by 6 bases, with 6 bases left in between. Germline V CDR1 and CDR2: WNHNN, SYGVQD (reference sequence). The CDR3 is made up of 9 amino acids. The CDR3 DNA reads TGCGCCCAGTCCGATACGCAGTATTTT. Protein: CAQSDTQYF.